Listed below are T cell receptor beta chains from one sample, sequenced in a study of blood T cell repertoires in COVID-19. Method: immunoSEQ multiplex PCR; TCRdb's copy keeps in-frame clones and lacks some. This sample has fewer than 350,000 clones, with approximately 90% found just once. The sequencing input was peripheral blood. The receptor set was obtained from a woman aged 55-75 years with COVID-19, enrolled during active disease. CDR3s include the opening cysteine and the closing phenylalanine or tryptophan. The D gene is left open where the match is weak. A row's size may be missing; if present it is once, few, many or a size class.

v_gene	j_gene	d_gene	abundance	CDR3aa	CDR3nt
TRBV7-9	TRBJ1-4	NA	NA	CASSRARQATNEKLFF	TGTGCCAGCAGCCGAGCCCGACAGGCAACTAATGAAAAACTGTTTTTT
TRBV18	TRBJ2-5	NA	NA	CASSSERSQETQYF	TGTGCCAGCTCTTCCGAGCGGTCACAAGAGACCCAGTACTTC
TRBV6-5	TRBJ1-6	NA	NA	CASTPRRDSPLHF	TGTGCCAGCACCCCCCGTCGGGATTCACCCCTCCACTTT
TRBV7-9	TRBJ1-6	TRBD1	NA	CASSLGTGGSSPLHF	TGTGCCAGCAGCTTGGGGACAGGGGGCAGTTCACCCCTCCACTTT
TRBV15	TRBJ1-5	NA	NA	CATGGGRDQPQHF	TGTGCCACCGGCGGGGGTCGGGATCAGCCCCAGCATTTT
TRBV7-9	TRBJ1-1	NA	NA	CASSLVVLPTEAFF	TGTGCCAGCAGCTTAGTCGTCCTTCCTACTGAAGCTTTCTTT
TRBV4-2	TRBJ1-2	NA	NA	CASSQEGTLTGNGYTF	TGTGCCAGCAGCCAAGAAGGCACCTTGACCGGGAATGGCTACACCTTC
TRBV30	TRBJ1-1	NA	NA	CAYTTSRGNTEAFF	TGTGCCTACACGACTTCCAGGGGGAACACTGAAGCTTTCTTT
TRBV2	TRBJ1-4	NA	NA	CASKGPSGGKLFF	TGTGCCAGCAAAGGGCCTTCAGGAGGAAAACTGTTTTTT
TRBV28	TRBJ1-2	TRBD1	once	CASRTTGGYGYTF	TGTGCCAGCAGAACGACAGGGGGCTATGGCTACACCTTC
TRBV6-5	TRBJ1-2	NA	NA	CASTPRHGWGYTF	TGTGCCAGCACTCCCCGACATGGTTGGGGCTACACCTTC
TRBV7-2	TRBJ2-1	TRBD2	few	CASSPIGGGRGSYNEQFF	TGTGCCAGCAGCCCCATCGGGGGGGGCAGAGGCTCCTACAATGAGCAGTTCTTC
TRBV2	TRBJ1-1	NA	few	CASSKAARNTEAFF	TGTGCCAGCAGTAAGGCGGCTCGTAACACTGAAGCTTTCTTT
TRBV4-2	TRBJ2-6	NA	NA	CASSQGLGQTEITGANVLTF	TGTGCCAGCAGCCAAGGATTAGGCCAAACAGAAATCACTGGGGCCAACGTCCTGACTTTC
TRBV20-1	TRBJ2-7	NA	NA	CSAPKGGEQYF	TGCAGTGCTCCTAAGGGAGGCGAGCAGTACTTC
TRBV11-1	TRBJ1-4	TRBD1	NA	CASSQRSDRGDEKLFF	TGTGCCAGCAGTCAACGCTCGGACAGGGGGGATGAAAAACTGTTTTTT
TRBV7-2	TRBJ1-1	TRBD1	once	CASSSRRDRLNTEAFF	TGTGCCAGCAGCTCACGCCGGGACAGATTGAACACTGAAGCTTTCTTT
TRBV4-2	TRBJ2-2	NA	NA	CASSPQGAGVGTGELFF	TGTGCCAGCAGCCCGCAAGGGGCAGGGGTAGGCACCGGGGAGCTGTTTTTT
TRBV5-1	TRBJ2-1	TRBD1	NA	CASSTGQGRGEQFF	TGCGCCAGCAGCACCGGACAGGGGCGGGGTGAGCAGTTCTTC
TRBV30	TRBJ1-6	NA	once	CAWSAGGVNNSPLHF	TGTGCCTGGAGTGCGGGGGGGGTTAATAATTCACCCCTCCACTTT
TRBV4-1	TRBJ2-5	NA	NA	CASRDTSSETQYF	TGCGCCAGCAGGGATACTAGCAGCGAGACCCAGTACTTC
TRBV27	TRBJ2-7	TRBD2	NA	CASSHSGGPYYEQYF	TGTGCCAGCAGTCACTCGGGGGGGCCCTACTACGAGCAGTACTTC
TRBV19	TRBJ1-1	TRBD1	NA	CASSMRGRGNTEAFF	TGTGCCAGTAGTATGAGGGGGCGAGGGAACACTGAAGCTTTCTTT
TRBV28	TRBJ1-4	NA	NA	CASSSGGARTNEKLFF	TGTGCCAGCAGTTCTGGGGGGGCGAGGACTAATGAAAAACTGTTTTTT
TRBV30	TRBJ2-5	NA	NA	CAWSEATGARGQETQYF	TGTGCCTGGAGTGAAGCCACGGGGGCCAGGGGGCAAGAGACCCAGTACTTC
TRBV7-8	TRBJ1-3	TRBD1	once	CASSLRQGPGNTIYF	TGTGCCAGCAGCCTAAGACAGGGGCCTGGAAACACCATATATTTT